These 25 T cell receptor beta chains share one sample of origin, sequenced in a study of blood T cells in healthy people across ages. Primers used in a second PCR of roughly 7 to 11 cycles were a sample-barcoded 5' primer and a J-beta primer mix. TCRdb re-called the 5' RACE reads with MiXCR, one entry per CDR3 protein. The sample holds more than 700,000 distinct CDR3 sequences, roughly 53% seen once. The specimen sequenced was blood. These receptors all come from a man aged 80 or over in good health.

This sequence joins TRBV9 and TRBJ2-3, with 10 nucleotides matching TRBD2. J gave up 1 base and V 0 bases, and 5 bases lay outside the gene matches. Germline lookup yields CDR1 SGDLS and CDR2 YYNGEE. The CDR3 extends over 17 amino acids. As DNA, the CDR3 is TGTGCCAGCAGCGTAGCCCCTAGCGGGAGTGGCACAGATACGCAGTATTTT. Translation: CASSVAPSGSGTDTQYF.

The J gene is TRBJ1-1, the V gene TRBV5-1; D ambiguous. V was pared by 2 bases and J by 0 bases, with 8 bases between. Per the germline V gene, CDR1 is SGHRS and CDR2 is YFSETQ. The CDR3 extends over 14 amino acids. The CDR3 region is CASSFEGLNTEAFF. The CDR3 DNA follows: TGCGCCAGCAGCTTCGAGGGCCTGAACACTGAAGCTTTCTTT.

The chain combines TRBV11-2 with TRBJ2-7; D gene uncertain. With 5 bases removed from V and 7 bases from J, the gap between germline ends came to 18 bases. From germline, CDR1 is SGHAT and CDR2 FQNNGV. This CDR3 contains 14 residues. CDR3: CASSTRDGYNEQYF. The CDR3 DNA follows: TGTGCCAGCAGCACGAGAGACGGATACAATGAGCAGTACTTC.

There are a few counts of this clonotype. The chain has TRBV9 and TRBJ2-7; D gene uncertain. CDR3 length: 14 residues. The V and J ends lost 4 bases and 2 bases respectively, with 13 bases between them. Per germline, CDR1 SGDLS and CDR2 YYNGEE. For the CDR3, the DNA is TGTGCCAGCAGCCCCGAGACTGTCACCTACGAGCAGTACTTC. Protein sequence: CASSPETVTYEQYF.

A remark on this clonotype: A read error may account for a junction end that differs from germline. The chain is built from TRBV24-1 and TRBJ2-1; 9 nucleotides agree with TRBD2. Germline assignment: CDR1 KGHDR and CDR2 SFDVKD. The CDR3 is 15 amino acids. As DNA, the CDR3 is TGTGCCGCCAGTGATTTGCTAGCGGGGTCAAATGAGCAGTTCTTC. Translated, it gives CAASDLLAGSNEQFF.

This chain links TRBV5-6 with TRBJ2-7; D remains unclear. Trimming pared 0 bases from V and 3 bases from J, leaving 10 bases between. Germline V gives CDR1 SGHDT, CDR2 YYEEEE. The CDR3 is 14 residues long. The CDR3 loop is CASSLAATVYEQYF. In DNA, the CDR3 is TGTGCCAGCAGCTTGGCGGCGACCGTCTACGAGCAGTACTTC.

The chain combines TRBV6-5 with TRBJ1-2; 9 bases agree with TRBD1. The CDR3 length is 16 residues. In germline, CDR1 is MNHEY, CDR2 SVGAGI. The J segment lost 3 bases and the V segment lost 0 bases, leaving 5 bases of the junction unmatched. Written as DNA, the CDR3 is TGTGCCAGCAGTTACTCGGGGACAGGGATCCACTATGGCTACACCTTC. This gives the protein CASSYSGTGIHYGYTF.

This clonotype has ten or more counts. Its ends do not fully match the called genes, so a read error is possible. The rearrangement joins TRBV18 to TRBJ2-7; no definite D call. There are 11 residues in the CDR3. Germline V gene lookup returns CDR1 KGHSH and CDR2 LQKENI. CDR3 nucleotide sequence: TGCGCCAGCAGCCCCGGAGACGAGCAGTACTTC. This encodes CASSPGDEQYF.

A remark on this clonotype: Sequence at one end of the junction differs from germline and may be a read error. This rearrangement joins TRBV3-1 to TRBJ2-4, with D tentatively TRBD1 (5 bases). The end of the DNA aligns better with TRBJ2-5, so the J call may be wrong. The CDR3 contains 16 residues. CDR1 LGHDT and CDR2 YNNKEL come from the germline V gene (reference sequence). CDR3 region: CASSQGTQKFQGTQYF. DNA of the CDR3: TGTGCCAGCAGCCAAGGGACACAAAAATTTCAAGGGACCCAGTACTTC.

This clonotype has a handful of counts. The chain links TRBV29-1 to TRBJ2-1; D is uncertain. The length of the CDR3 is 11 residues. Trimming removed 7 bases at V and 4 bases at J, with 8 bases between. Germline-derived CDR1 and CDR2 are SQVTM and ANQGSEA. The CDR3 spells CSGRGYNEQFF. The CDR3 DNA is TGCAGCGGACGAGGTTACAATGAGCAGTTCTTC.

The genes are TRBV21-1 and TRBJ2-3; the D call TRBD2 from the table was never checked on the DNA. TRBV21-1 is listed as a pseudogene. There are 16 residues in the CDR3. The CDR3 DNA is TGTGCCAGCAGCTCCAAGACTAGCGGGAGGGACAGATACGCGTATTTT. Amino acid sequence: CASSSKTSGRDRYAYF.

The chain employs TRBV3-1 and TRBJ2-2, with D hard to call. V lost 0 bases to trimming and J lost 1 base, with 3 bases between them. This CDR3 spans 14 amino acids. In germline, CDR1 is LGHDT, CDR2 YNNKEL (reference sequence). CDR3 region: CASSQDQNTGELFF. CDR3 nucleotides: TGTGCCAGCAGCCAAGATCAGAACACCGGGGAGCTGTTTTTT.

V is TRBV20-1 and J is TRBJ2-5; 11 nucleotides line up with TRBD2. The germline V gene encodes CDR1 DFQATT and CDR2 SNEGSKA (reference sequence). This CDR3 has 15 amino acids. Losses at the gene ends were 5 bases for V and 11 bases for J; bases not matched to a gene: 16. This CDR3 reads CSAAGLAGWNNEQYF. The CDR3 DNA reads as TGCAGTGCTGCCGGACTAGCGGGCTGGAACAATGAGCAGTACTTC.

The rearrangement links TRBV20-1 to TRBJ1-1, with unresolved D. Between the trimmed V and J ends, which lost 3 bases and 0 bases, there was a span of 11 bases. CDR3 length: 14 amino acids. CDR1 and CDR2 (germline): DFQATT, SNEGSKA (reference sequence). DNA for the CDR3: TGCAGTGCTAGGGTTGAACTCATGAACACTGAAGCTTTCTTT. Its protein product is CSARVELMNTEAFF.

Comments on this clonotype: One end of the junction does not line up with germline, which may come from a read error. This chain joins TRBV7-2 and TRBJ2-7; 7 nucleotides agree with TRBD2. Germline CDR1 reads SGHTA; CDR2 reads FQGNSA. This CDR3 is 12 amino acids long. CDR3 nucleotide sequence: TGTGTCAGCAGCTCCGGGACTACCGAGCAGTACTTC. It encodes CVSSSGTTEQYF.

V usage is TRBV29-1 and J usage is TRBJ1-5, with D possibly being TRBD1 (6 bases). Germline values: CDR1 SQVTM, CDR2 ANQGSEA. The V end was cut by 7 bases, the J end by 2 bases, with 18 bases between. The CDR3 sequence is 15 residues long. The CDR3 is CSGPGGEGGNQPQHF. The CDR3 DNA sequence: TGCAGCGGCCCCGGGGGGGAGGGGGGCAATCAGCCCCAGCATTTT.

The CDR3 coding sequence is TGTGCCAGCAGCGATCGAACCAGGGGGAACACTGAAGCTTTCTTT. It translates to CASSDRTRGNTEAFF. The chain employs TRBV7-9 and TRBJ1-1, with a tentative D call TRBD1 (6 bases). The CDR3 loop spans 15 amino acids. V dropped 5 bases and J dropped 1 base, with 14 bases sitting between them. CDR1 and CDR2 from the germline V gene are SEHNR and FQNEAQ (reference sequence).

CDR3 nucleotides: TGTGCCAGCAGTCCCGGGGGGGACCTATCCTTAGCCAAAAACATTCAGTACTTC. The encoded protein is CASSPGGDLSLAKNIQYF. The chain carries TRBV27 and TRBJ2-5; 8 nucleotides line up with TRBD2. The J call may be incorrect, as the DNA end agrees better with TRBJ2-4. CDR3 length equals 18 residues. The germline V gene encodes CDR1 MNHEY and CDR2 SMNVEV (reference sequence).

In its sample, this clonotype was seen a few times. The V and J genes are TRBV13 and TRBJ2-7; D gene ambiguous. Germline CDR1 and CDR2: PRHDT and FYEKMQ (reference sequence). CDR3 length: 13 residues. With 6 bases removed from V and 2 bases from J, the gap between germline ends came to 11 bases. The CDR3 DNA is TGTGCCAGCAGGCCCCTAGGAACCTACGAGCAGTACTTC. It encodes CASRPLGTYEQYF. The full variable domain, with the rest looked up from reference TRBV13 and TRBJ2-7, is AAGVIQSPRHLIKEKRETATLKCYPIPRHDTVYWYQQGPGQDPQFLISFYEKMQSDKGSIPDRFSAQQFSDYHSELNMSSLELGDSALYFCASRPLGTYEQYFGPGTRLTVT.

The chain couples TRBV5-1 to TRBJ2-1; D may be TRBD2 (5 bases). CDR1 is SGHRS, CDR2 YFSETQ, per germline. The ends were cut back, 3 bases at V and 2 bases at J, with 15 bases in the middle. The CDR3 totals 16 residues. The CDR3, as DNA: TGCGCCAGCAGCTCGGGTGTTAGCGCGGCCTACAATGAGCAGTTCTTC. It specifies CASSSGVSAAYNEQFF. Supplemented by reference TRBV5-1 and TRBJ2-1, the full variable domain reads KAGVTQTPRYLIKTRGQQVTLSCSPISGHRSVSWYQQTPGQGLQFLFEYFSETQRNKGNFPGRFSGRQFSNSRSEMNVSTLELGDSALYLCASSSGVSAAYNEQFFGPGTRLTVL.

This chain joins TRBV28 and TRBJ2-4; no firm D call. The J call may not be correct, given that the DNA end is closer to TRBJ2-7. This CDR3 region has 15 residues. The germline gives CDR1 MDHEN, CDR2 SYDVKM. The CDR3 DNA follows: TGTGCCAGCAGCTCTCTCCGGGCAGCTCAGAGCGAGCAGTACTTC. It encodes CASSSLRAAQSEQYF.

Here the CDR3 reads CASRGDVRETGEGLAGGIYNEQFF. Written as DNA, the CDR3 is TGTGCCAGCAGGGGAGACGTAAGGGAGACAGGAGAGGGACTAGCGGGAGGGATATACAATGAGCAGTTCTTC. The chain joins TRBV6-2 or TRBV6-3 to TRBJ2-1; TRBD2 aligns across 16 bases. Trimming cost V 6 bases and J 4 bases; bases outside gene matches: 27. The CDR3 consists of 24 residues. Germline CDR1 reads MNHEY; CDR2 reads SVGEGT.

This chain joins TRBV28 and TRBJ2-4; 9 bases are a match to TRBD2. The DNA matches TRBJ2-5 better at its end, which makes the J call doubtful. Germline lookup yields CDR1 MDHEN and CDR2 SYDVKM. CDR3 length equals 16 residues. In nucleotides, the CDR3 is TGTGCCAGCAGTTTATGGCTAGCGGGAAGACGTGAGACCCAGTACTTC. It codes for CASSLWLAGRRETQYF.

This clonotype was seen ten or more times. V usage is TRBV27 and J usage is TRBJ2-7; tentatively, D is TRBD1 (6 bases). V was cut by 6 bases and J by 2 bases, with 8 bases left in between. CDR1 and CDR2 (germline): MNHEY, SMNVEV (reference sequence). This CDR3 region has 12 residues. Here the CDR3 reads CASRGGPYEQYF. The CDR3 DNA sequence: TGTGCCAGCAGAGGGGGTCCCTACGAGCAGTACTTC.

V gene TRBV6-1 combines with J gene TRBJ1-1, with a tentative D call TRBD1 (5 bases). CDR3 length: 14 amino acids. V lost 7 bases, J lost 5 bases, and 17 bases lay in between. Germline V gene sequence: CDR1 MNHNS, CDR2 SASEGT. This CDR3 reads CASIKGPLLTEAFF. The CDR3 coding sequence is TGTGCCAGCATTAAGGGGCCCCTTTTAACTGAAGCTTTCTTT.